A selection of T cell receptor beta chains follows, all from one sample in a study of T cell changes during pregnancy in multiple sclerosis. Profiled with immunoSEQ multiplex PCR; TCRdb holds only in-frame clones, not every one. The table lists 40,000 to 45,000 clones, approximately 90% of them singletons. The material was CD4+ T cells from peripheral blood mononuclear cells, obtained after pregnancy. Receptors originate from a female donor with multiple sclerosis, enrolled in a pregnancy study. Both conserved end residues are part of each CDR3. The D gene is left open where the match is weak. The size entry is marked missing in some rows and otherwise reads once, few, many or a size class.

TRBJ1-3 - TRBV6-1 - CASTPPGIGNTIYF TGTGCCAGCACCCCCCCCGGGATCGGAAACACCATATATTTT
TRBJ2-7 - TRBV2 - CASRSSYEQYF TGTGCCAGCAGGAGCTCCTACGAGCAGTACTTC
TRBJ1-2 TRBD1 TRBV6-6 - CASSYSRGSNYGYTF TGTGCCAGCAGTTACTCCAGGGGGTCTAACTATGGCTACACCTTC
TRBJ2-1 - TRBV9 - CASPGAYNEQFF TGTGCCTCCCCGGGGGCCTACAATGAGCAGTTCTTC
TRBJ2-1 TRBD2 TRBV11-3 - CASSQGTSGQDNEQFF TGTGCCAGCAGCCAGGGGACTAGCGGACAGGACAATGAGCAGTTCTTC
TRBJ2-7 TRBD1 TRBV5-1 - CASSLTPGQPPYEQYF TGCGCCAGCAGCTTGACTCCGGGACAGCCACCCTACGAGCAGTACTTC
TRBJ1-2 TRBD1 TRBV6-8 - CASSYTDREWVSNYGYTF TGTGCCAGCAGTTACACTGACAGGGAGTGGGTTAGTAACTATGGCTACACCTTC
TRBJ1-5 - TRBV5-5 - CASSLQGGFSNQPQHF TGTGCCAGCAGCCTACAGGGAGGGTTCAGCAATCAGCCCCAGCATTTT
TRBJ2-5 TRBD2 TRBV4-1 few CASSHAPREVRETQYF TGCGCCAGCAGCCACGCCCCGCGGGAGGTCAGGGAGACCCAGTACTTC
TRBJ1-2 - TRBV29-1 - CSAGAIYGYTF TGCAGCGCTGGGGCCATCTATGGCTACACCTTC
TRBJ1-2 - TRBV7-2 - CASSATPGWSYGYTF TGTGCCAGCAGCGCAACCCCAGGGTGGAGCTATGGCTACACCTTC
TRBJ2-5 - TRBV5-4 - CASSPPGRGGAPETQYF TGTGCCAGCAGCCCACCGGGAAGGGGGGGGGCCCCCGAGACCCAGTACTTC
TRBJ1-6 - TRBV2 few CASSEVAGSNSGYNSPLHF TGTGCCAGCAGTGAGGTGGCAGGGTCAAACTCGGGCTATAATTCACCCCTCCACTTT
TRBJ1-2 - TRBV5-1 few CASSLVSRDYGYTF TGCGCCAGCAGCTTGGTTTCCAGGGATTATGGCTACACCTTC
TRBJ2-3 TRBD2 TRBV7-2 - CASSLARGTDTQYF TGTGCCAGCAGCTTAGCGCGGGGGACAGATACGCAGTATTTT
TRBJ1-2 - TRBV6-1 few CASRRGGEEDGYTF TGTGCCAGCAGGCGGGGCGGAGAGGAGGATGGCTACACCTTC
TRBJ2-1 TRBD2 TRBV11-1 - CASSLPTSGGSGYEQFF TGTGCCAGCAGCTTACCAACTAGCGGGGGCTCCGGTTATGAGCAGTTCTTC
TRBJ1-2 - TRBV7-2 - CASSLAGGPNYGYTF TGTGCCAGCAGCTTAGCGGGAGGCCCCAACTATGGCTACACCTTC
TRBJ2-5 - TRBV10-3 - CAISATSPQETQYF TGTGCCATCAGTGCAACTAGCCCCCAAGAGACCCAGTACTTC
TRBJ2-3 TRBD2 TRBV29-1 once CSVALAGLTDTQYF TGCAGCGTTGCGCTAGCGGGTCTCACAGATACGCAGTATTTT
TRBJ2-3 - TRBV5-1 - CASSPEGTDTQYF TGCGCCAGCAGCCCGGAGGGGACAGATACGCAGTATTTT
TRBJ2-7 - TRBV11-2 few CASSSGRVGEQYF TGTGCCAGCAGCTCCGGGCGGGTAGGGGAGCAGTACTTC
TRBJ1-5 - TRBV4-1 - CASSQDHRVNQPQHF TGCGCCAGCAGCCAAGATCACCGGGTAAATCAGCCCCAGCATTTT
TRBJ2-3 - TRBV4-2 - CASAQVGDTQYF TGTGCCAGCGCCCAGGTAGGTGATACGCAGTATTTT
TRBJ2-7 - TRBV11-2 - CASSPISRARGSSYEQYF TGTGCCAGCAGCCCAATCTCCCGGGCCCGGGGGAGCAGCTACGAGCAGTACTTC
TRBJ2-5 TRBD2 TRBV5-1 - CASSLGTTSVGSPETQYF TGCGCCAGCAGCTTGGGAACGACTAGCGTAGGCTCCCCAGAGACCCAGTACTTC
TRBJ1-1 - TRBV28 - CASSLGGRIEAFF TGTGCCAGCAGTCTCGGAGGGCGGATTGAAGCTTTCTTT
TRBJ2-2 TRBD2 TRBV2 - CASSENGGGNTGELFF TGTGCCAGCAGTGAAAACGGGGGGGGGAACACCGGGGAGCTGTTTTTT
TRBJ1-2 TRBD1 TRBV7-8 - CASSIRDRGPRDYGYTF TGTGCCAGCAGCATCCGGGACAGGGGGCCACGAGACTATGGCTACACCTTC
TRBJ2-5 TRBD2 TRBV19 - CASSNGGAWETQYF TGTGCCAGTAGCAACGGGGGGGCATGGGAGACCCAGTACTTC
TRBJ1-1 - TRBV10-3 - CAISRDRGTEAFF TGTGCCATATCCCGTGACAGAGGCACTGAAGCTTTCTTT
TRBJ2-1 - TRBV19 - CASSTRAGVDNEQFF TGTGCCAGTAGTACCCGGGCGGGCGTGGACAATGAGCAGTTCTTC
TRBJ2-3 TRBD1 TRBV28 - CASSWSGGSDTQYF TGTGCCAGCAGTTGGTCAGGGGGTTCAGATACGCAGTATTTT
TRBJ1-5 - TRBV7-2 - CASSLVSGLSNQPQHF TGTGCCAGCAGCTTAGTGTCAGGGCTGAGCAATCAGCCCCAGCATTTT
TRBJ2-3 TRBD2 TRBV27 - CASTLSGGRGTQYF TGTGCCAGCACCCTCTCGGGAGGGAGAGGTACGCAGTATTTT
TRBJ2-1 - TRBV2 - CASSRRDYNEQFF TGTGCCAGCAGCAGGCGTGACTACAATGAGCAGTTCTTC
TRBJ1-2 TRBD1 TRBV5-1 - CASSLGAGTGTNYGYTF TGCGCCAGCAGCTTGGGGGCTGGGACAGGGACTAACTATGGCTACACCTTC
TRBJ1-1 TRBD1 TRBV7-9 - CASSRQGRDTEAFF TGTGCCAGCAGCCGACAGGGCCGGGACACTGAAGCTTTCTTT
TRBJ2-3 - TRBV11-3 - CASSLGLTDTQYF TGTGCCAGCAGCTTAGGACTCACAGATACGCAGTATTTT
TRBJ2-5 TRBD2 TRBV7-9 - CASSSQSLAGVEQETQYF TGTGCCAGCAGCTCACAATCCTTAGCGGGGGTTGAGCAAGAGACCCAGTACTTC
TRBJ1-6 TRBD1 TRBV4-3 - CASSLYRGQTNNSPLHF TGCGCCAGCAGCCTATACAGGGGGCAGACAAATAATTCACCCCTCCACTTT
TRBJ1-1 - TRBV6-6 - CASSYEGRTEAFF TGTGCCAGCAGTTATGAGGGGAGGACTGAAGCTTTCTTT